The text below deals with one T cell receptor beta chain. Measured with immunoSEQ multiplex PCR; TCRdb has only the in-frame clones, and not every one. Found here are 380,000 or so clones, around 89% of them singletons; the top ten hold 1% to 1.5%. The data belong to a study of blood T cell repertoires in COVID-19. Looking at the study overall: Acute and convalescent COVID-19 specimens originated in the United States, Italy and Spain. Sources were T cells, B-cell-depleted T cells, or PBMCs; the material itself was cDNA or gDNA.

Sample: peripheral blood. This TCR came from a middle-aged man with acute or convalescent COVID-19.

The CDR3 loop reads CASSEGQGAITEAFF. The DNA of the CDR3 is TGCGCCAGCAGCGAGGGACAGGGGGCGATTACTGAAGCTTTCTTT. This sequence joins TRBV5-1 and TRBJ1-1, with 12 nucleotides matching TRBD1. The J segment lost 5 bases and the V segment lost 4 bases, leaving 6 bases of the junction unmatched. The V gene's germline CDR1 is SGHRS and CDR2 YFSETQ. The CDR3 consists of 15 residues.